This T cell receptor beta chain derives from a study of CD8+ T cells in alopecia areata (dated by TCRdb to about 2018). As for the study more broadly: The treated patients took part in an open-label pilot trial in which moderate-to-severe alopecia areata was treated with oral tofacitinib at 5 to 10 mg twice daily. Patients received tofacitinib for 6 to 18 months and were then followed off drug for 6 months to check for delayed response and recurrence. In both human patients and the C3H/HeJ mouse model, the study applied high-throughput TCRbeta sequencing to look at T cell clonal expansion in alopecia areata. Scalp tissue and sorted CD4+ and CD8+ peripheral blood T cells from patchy and totalis/universalis alopecia areata patients and from healthy controls were covered by human TCRbeta sequencing. Biopsies were taken from tofacitinib-treated patients at baseline and at 4 and 24 weeks of treatment, and a later scalp biopsy was taken in several of the tofacitinib-treated patients. Clonality in the scalp was compared among normal scalp (n=4), patchy alopecia areata scalp (n=8), and alopecia totalis/universalis scalp (n=8). RNA was extracted with the PAXgene miRNA kit for fixed scalp, the miRNeasy kit for PBMCs, and the RNeasy kit for mouse skin. Amplification of TCRbeta CDR3 regions was done by immunoSEQ multiplex PCR using 35 Vbeta forward primers and 13 Jbeta reverse primers.

As for this clone: Its antigen is unknown. No much larger clone is present one base from it, and per-base qualities are unavailable.

What the research found in general, with its limitations: Unlike mouse skin, where gammadelta T cells dominate, normal human skin contains resident alphabeta T cells that get sequenced too, which complicates analysis of the scalp TCR repertoire. Shared TCR sequences between patients were less evident than in mice, which may be partly attributable to HLA diversity in the patient population. Lesional scalp, especially in alopecia totalis/universalis, showed higher clonality and more expanded CD8+ clones than normal scalp, suggesting antigenic drive.

The library was prepared using the immunoSEQ multiplex PCR assay. For TCR sequencing, RNA was extracted from every sample and reverse transcribed into cDNA to serve as template. SuperScript III was used for first-strand cDNA synthesis, primed with a 2:1 mix of oligo-dT and random hexamers. A synthetic immune receptor repertoire was used to measure amplification bias, and any remaining bias was corrected computationally. The original pipeline was this. Raw reads were preprocessed to remove errors, and CDR3 was defined according to IMGT conventions as the region from the conserved cysteine to phenylalanine. Clonality was calculated as 1 minus Shannon entropy normalized by log2 of the number of productive unique TCRs. Scalp TCRbeta sequences were cross-referenced with sorted blood CD4 and CD8 repertoires so that the CD4 or CD8 identity of scalp clones could be inferred. Sourced from immuneACCESS, this table was stored by TCRdb with only in-frame sequences that have V and J called. A share of the clones is absent; for the studies checked, an unresolved V gene accounts for under half, and the remainder has no known explanation. That table gives V, J and clone size, and the DNA gave D and trimming. The sample yields over 200,000 clones; about three fifths were counted once. The ten top clones hold more than 0.4% of the sample.

Measured from the cysteine to the phenylalanine, the CDR3 is 14 residues long. The sequence is cut down to CDR3 DNA, 42 bases in frame from base 1. The junction shows trimming of 3 bases on V and 4 bases on J, and the gene matches do not reach 6 bases of it. The germline V gene encodes CDR1 GTSNPN and CDR2 SVGIG (reference sequence). The time point tag for this specimen amounts to: baseline before oral tofacitinib. Peripheral blood and lesional scalp punch biopsies were obtained from patients with alopecia areata. PBMCs were isolated by density centrifugation and stained for CD3, CD4 and CD8, and CD4+ and CD8+ T cells were sorted on a FACSAria.

The clonotype was recovered from a human donor with alopecia areata. This specimen was CD4+ T cells sorted from blood, taken at week 0. Recombination linked TRBV30 to TRBJ2-7; TRBD1 lines up with 10 middle nucleotides. The CDR3 region has the sequence CAWRTGTGDYEQYF. The bases are TGTGCCTGGAGGACCGGGACAGGGGATTACGAGCAGTACTTC. The full variable domain, with segments outside the CDR3 supplied by the reference TRBV30 and TRBJ2-7 proteins, appears as SQTIHQWPATLVQPVGSPLSLECTVEGTSNPNLYWYRQAAGRGLQLLFYSVGIGQISSEVPQNLSASRPQDRQFILSSKKLLLSDSGFYLCAWRTGTGDYEQYFGPGTRLTVT.